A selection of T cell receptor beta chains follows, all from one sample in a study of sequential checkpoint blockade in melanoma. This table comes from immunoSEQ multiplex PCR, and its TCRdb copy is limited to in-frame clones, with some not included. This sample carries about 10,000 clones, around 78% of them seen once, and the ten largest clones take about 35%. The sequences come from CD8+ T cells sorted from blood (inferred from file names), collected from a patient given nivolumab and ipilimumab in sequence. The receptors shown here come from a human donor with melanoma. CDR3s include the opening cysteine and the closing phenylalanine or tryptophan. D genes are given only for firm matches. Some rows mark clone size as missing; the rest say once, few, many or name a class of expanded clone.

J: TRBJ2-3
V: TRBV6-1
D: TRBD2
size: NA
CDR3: CASSELAGGPDTQYF
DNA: TGTGCCAGCAGTGAGCTAGCGGGAGGGCCAGATACGCAGTATTTT

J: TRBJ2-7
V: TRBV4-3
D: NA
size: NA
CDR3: CASSQRNSATYEQYF
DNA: TGCGCCAGCAGCCAAAGGAATAGCGCAACCTACGAGCAGTACTTC

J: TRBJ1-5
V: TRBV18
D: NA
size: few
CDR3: CANSRGSNQPQHF
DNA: TGTGCCAACTCTCGGGGGAGCAATCAGCCCCAGCATTTT

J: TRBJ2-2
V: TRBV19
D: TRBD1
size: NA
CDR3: CASSDRGYTGELFF
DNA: TGTGCCAGTAGTGACAGGGGGTACACCGGGGAGCTGTTTTTT

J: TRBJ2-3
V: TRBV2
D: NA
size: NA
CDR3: CASSDGGAGTDTQYF
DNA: TGTGCCAGCAGTGATGGGGGGGCGGGGACAGATACGCAGTATTTT

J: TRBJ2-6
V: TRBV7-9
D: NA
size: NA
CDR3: CASSARLGRGAGANVLTF
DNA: TGTGCCAGCAGCGCTCGACTTGGGCGGGGCGCTGGGGCCAACGTCCTGACTTTC

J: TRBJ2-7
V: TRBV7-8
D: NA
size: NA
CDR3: CASSLAEGRNEQYF
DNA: TGTGCCAGCAGCTTAGCGGAGGGGCGGAACGAGCAGTACTTC

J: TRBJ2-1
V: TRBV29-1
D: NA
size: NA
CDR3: CSVEGVIFSYNEQFF
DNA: TGCAGCGTTGAGGGAGTAATATTCTCCTACAATGAGCAGTTCTTC

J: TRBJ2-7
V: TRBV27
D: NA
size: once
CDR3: CASSLGAPTPYEQYF
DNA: TGTGCCAGCAGTTTAGGGGCCCCAACGCCCTACGAGCAGTACTTC

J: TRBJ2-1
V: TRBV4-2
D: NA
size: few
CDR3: CASSWGDNEQFF
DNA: TGTGCCAGCAGCTGGGGAGACAATGAGCAGTTCTTC

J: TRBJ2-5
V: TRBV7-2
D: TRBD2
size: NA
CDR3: CASSRTSGGQETQYF
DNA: TGTGCCAGCAGCCGGACTAGCGGGGGCCAAGAGACCCAGTACTTC

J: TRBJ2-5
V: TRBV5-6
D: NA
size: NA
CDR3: CASSFRPGATQYF
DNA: TGTGCCAGCAGCTTCCGGCCAGGCGCGACCCAGTACTTC

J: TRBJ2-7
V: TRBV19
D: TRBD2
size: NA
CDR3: CASSIWSGIDEQYF
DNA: TGTGCCAGTAGTATATGGAGCGGGATTGACGAGCAGTACTTC

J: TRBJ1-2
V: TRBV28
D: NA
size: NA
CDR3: CASTLWGAGYGYTF
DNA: TGTGCCAGCACCCTTTGGGGAGCCGGCTATGGCTACACCTTC

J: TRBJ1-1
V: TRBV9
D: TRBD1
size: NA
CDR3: CASSITTGADTEAFF
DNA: TGTGCCAGCAGCATCACTACAGGGGCGGACACTGAAGCTTTCTTT

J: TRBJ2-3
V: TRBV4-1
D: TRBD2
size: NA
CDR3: CASSYSGGAVSDTQYF
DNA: TGCGCCAGCAGCTATAGCGGGGGGGCCGTTTCAGATACGCAGTATTTT

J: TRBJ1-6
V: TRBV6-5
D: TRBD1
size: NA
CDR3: CASSYRLGTENSPLHF
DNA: TGTGCCAGCAGTTACAGATTAGGGACAGAGAATTCACCCCTCCACTTT

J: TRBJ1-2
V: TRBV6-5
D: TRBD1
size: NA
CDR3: CTSREKGALFGYTF
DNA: TGTACCAGCCGTGAGAAGGGGGCGTTATTTGGCTACACCTTC

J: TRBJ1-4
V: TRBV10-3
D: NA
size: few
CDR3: CAISEIFEEKLFF
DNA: TGTGCCATCAGTGAGATCTTCGAGGAAAAACTGTTTTTT

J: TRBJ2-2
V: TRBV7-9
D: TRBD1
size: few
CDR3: CASSIAGTANTGELFF
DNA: TGTGCCAGCAGCATTGCCGGGACAGCGAACACCGGGGAGCTGTTTTTT

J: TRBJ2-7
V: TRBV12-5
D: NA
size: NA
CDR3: CASALGGSYEQYF
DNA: TGTGCTAGTGCCCTAGGGGGTTCCTACGAGCAGTACTTC

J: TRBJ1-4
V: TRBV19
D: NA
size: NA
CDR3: CASRALLGGGEKLFF
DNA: TGCGCCTCCCGGGCTTTACTAGGGGGGGGTGAAAAACTGTTTTTT

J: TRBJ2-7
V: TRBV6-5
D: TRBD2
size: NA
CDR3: CASSYAGGYEQYF
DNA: TGTGCCAGCAGTTACGCGGGGGGGTACGAGCAGTACTTC

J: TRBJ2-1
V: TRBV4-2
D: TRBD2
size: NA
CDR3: CASSQVSTSLAGYNEQFF
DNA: TGTGCCAGCAGCCAAGTCTCTACGTCACTAGCGGGATACAATGAGCAGTTCTTC

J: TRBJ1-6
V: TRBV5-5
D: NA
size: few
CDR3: CASSLERSSYNSPLHF
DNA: TGTGCCAGCAGCTTGGAAAGGAGCTCCTATAATTCACCCCTCCACTTT

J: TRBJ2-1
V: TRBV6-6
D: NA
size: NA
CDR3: CASSYSSGSSYNEQFF
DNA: TGTGCCAGCAGTTACTCGTCGGGTAGCTCCTACAATGAGCAGTTCTTC

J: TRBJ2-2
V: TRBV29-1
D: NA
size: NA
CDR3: CSVGGYAGELFF
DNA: TGCAGCGTTGGAGGGTATGCCGGGGAGCTGTTTTTT

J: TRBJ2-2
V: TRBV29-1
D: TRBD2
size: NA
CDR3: CSVLGGSGTGELFF
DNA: TGCAGCGTTCTGGGCGGGAGTGGCACCGGGGAGCTGTTTTTT

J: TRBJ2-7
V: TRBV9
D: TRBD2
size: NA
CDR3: CASSSGLGTYEQYF
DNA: TGTGCCAGCAGCTCAGGACTAGGTACCTACGAGCAGTACTTC

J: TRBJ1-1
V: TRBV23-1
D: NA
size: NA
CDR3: CASSRTSGMHTEAFF
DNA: TGCGCCAGCAGTCGGACCTCGGGAATGCACACTGAAGCTTTCTTT

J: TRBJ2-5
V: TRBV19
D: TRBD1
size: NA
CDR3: CASSPGQGLVDQETQYF
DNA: TGTGCCAGTAGTCCCGGACAGGGATTAGTAGACCAAGAGACCCAGTACTTC

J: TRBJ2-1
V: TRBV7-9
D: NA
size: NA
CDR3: CASSFGNNEQFF
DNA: TGTGCCAGCAGCTTCGGGAATAATGAGCAGTTCTTC

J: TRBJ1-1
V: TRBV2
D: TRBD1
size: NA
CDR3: CASSENHSGGNTEAFF
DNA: TGTGCCAGCAGTGAAAACCACTCAGGGGGCAACACTGAAGCTTTCTTT

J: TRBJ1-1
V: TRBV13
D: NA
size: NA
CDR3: CASSSNTRTEAFF
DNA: TGTGCCAGCAGTTCCAATACGCGGACTGAAGCTTTCTTT

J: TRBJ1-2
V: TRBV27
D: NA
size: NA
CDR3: CASSLNSYYGYTF
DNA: TGTGCCAGCAGTTTAAACTCCTACTATGGCTACACCTTC

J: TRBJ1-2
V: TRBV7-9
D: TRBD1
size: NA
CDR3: CASSLGTGTGGYTF
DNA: TGTGCCAGCAGCTTAGGGACAGGGACAGGTGGCTACACCTTC

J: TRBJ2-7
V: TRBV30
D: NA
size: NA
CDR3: CAWLDPTGSHEQYF
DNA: TGTGCCTGGCTGGACCCAACAGGGTCCCACGAGCAGTACTTC

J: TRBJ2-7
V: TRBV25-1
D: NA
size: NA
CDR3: CASSEIGQVTYEQYF
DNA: TGTGCCAGCAGTGAAATTGGGCAGGTTACCTACGAGCAGTACTTC

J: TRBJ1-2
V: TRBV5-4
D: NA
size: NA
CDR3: CASSLAMEGRGYTF
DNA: TGTGCCAGCAGCTTGGCCATGGAGGGGCGCGGCTACACCTTC

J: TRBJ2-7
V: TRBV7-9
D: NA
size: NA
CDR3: CASSSNRVAEQYF
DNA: TGTGCCAGCAGCTCGAACCGGGTGGCCGAGCAGTACTTC

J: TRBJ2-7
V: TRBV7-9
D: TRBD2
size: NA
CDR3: CASSLGSSGTYEQYF
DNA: TGTGCCAGCAGCTTAGGTTCTAGCGGAACCTACGAGCAGTACTTC

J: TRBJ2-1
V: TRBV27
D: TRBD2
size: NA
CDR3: CASSQRGLAGGYEQFF
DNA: TGTGCCAGCAGTCAAAGGGGACTAGCGGGAGGGTATGAGCAGTTCTTC

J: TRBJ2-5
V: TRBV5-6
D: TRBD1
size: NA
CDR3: CASSLEARGTRETQYF
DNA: TGTGCCAGCAGCTTGGAGGCCAGGGGGACGAGGGAGACCCAGTACTTC

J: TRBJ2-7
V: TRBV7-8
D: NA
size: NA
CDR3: CASSNNRDSPSYEQYF
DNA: TGTGCCAGCAGCAATAACAGGGATAGTCCCTCCTACGAGCAGTACTTC

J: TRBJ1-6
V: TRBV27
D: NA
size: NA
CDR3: CASSWGPNSPLHF
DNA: TGTGCCAGCAGTTGGGGGCCCAATTCACCCCTCCACTTT

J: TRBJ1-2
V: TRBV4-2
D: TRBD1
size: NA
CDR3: CASSLTSGQGANNGYTF
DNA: TGTGCCAGCAGCCTAACTTCGGGACAGGGGGCGAATAATGGCTACACCTTC

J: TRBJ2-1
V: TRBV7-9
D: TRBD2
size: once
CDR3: CASSYRTSGRNEQFF
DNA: TGTGCCAGCAGCTATCGGACTAGCGGGAGAAACGAGCAGTTCTTC

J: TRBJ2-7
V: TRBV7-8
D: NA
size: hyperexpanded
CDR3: CASSLLPGAYEQYF
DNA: TGTGCCAGCAGCTTATTACCAGGGGCCTACGAGCAGTACTTC

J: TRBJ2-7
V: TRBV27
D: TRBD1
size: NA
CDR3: CASSPGQGYEQYF
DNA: TGTGCCAGCAGTCCGGGACAGGGCTACGAGCAGTACTTC

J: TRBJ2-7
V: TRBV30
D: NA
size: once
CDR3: CAWSVVTGGQYF
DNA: TGTGCCTGGAGTGTAGTAACCGGCGGGCAGTACTTC

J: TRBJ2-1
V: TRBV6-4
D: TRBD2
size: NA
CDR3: CASSDSGGAYNEQFF
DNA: TGTGCCAGCAGTGACTCCGGGGGGGCCTACAATGAGCAGTTCTTC